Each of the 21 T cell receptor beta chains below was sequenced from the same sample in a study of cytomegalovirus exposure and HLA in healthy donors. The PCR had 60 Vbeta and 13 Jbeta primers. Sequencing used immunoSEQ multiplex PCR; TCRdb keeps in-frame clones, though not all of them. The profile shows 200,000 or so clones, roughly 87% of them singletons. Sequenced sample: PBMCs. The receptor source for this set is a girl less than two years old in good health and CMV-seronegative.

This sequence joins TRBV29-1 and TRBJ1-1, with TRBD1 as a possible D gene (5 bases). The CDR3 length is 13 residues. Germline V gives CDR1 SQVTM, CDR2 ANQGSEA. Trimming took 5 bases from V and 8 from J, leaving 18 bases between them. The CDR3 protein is CSVRGQIIPEAFF. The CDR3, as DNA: TGCAGCGTTAGGGGCCAAATTATCCCGGAAGCTTTCTTT.

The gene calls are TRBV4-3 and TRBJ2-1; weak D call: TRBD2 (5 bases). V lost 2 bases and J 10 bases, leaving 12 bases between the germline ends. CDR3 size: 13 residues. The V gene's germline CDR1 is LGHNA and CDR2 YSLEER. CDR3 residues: CASSQTESGEQFF. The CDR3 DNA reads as TGCGCCAGCAGCCAAACGGAATCGGGGGAGCAGTTCTTC.

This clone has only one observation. The DNA for the CDR3 is TGTGCCAGCAGTTTGCTAGCGGTCACCGGGGAGCTGTTTTTT. It specifies CASSLLAVTGELFF. The J gene is TRBJ2-2, the V gene TRBV6-5, with 7 bases lining up with TRBD2. J gave up 4 bases and V 4 bases, and 3 bases lay outside the gene matches. The CDR3 runs to 14 residues. Per the germline V gene, CDR1 is MNHEY and CDR2 is SVGAGI.

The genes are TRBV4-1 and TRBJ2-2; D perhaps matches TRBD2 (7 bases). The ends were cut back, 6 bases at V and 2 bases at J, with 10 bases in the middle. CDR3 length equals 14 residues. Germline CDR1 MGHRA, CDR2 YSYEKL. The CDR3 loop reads CASRGGTNTGELFF. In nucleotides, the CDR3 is TGCGCCAGCAGGGGGGGGACAAACACCGGGGAGCTGTTTTTT.

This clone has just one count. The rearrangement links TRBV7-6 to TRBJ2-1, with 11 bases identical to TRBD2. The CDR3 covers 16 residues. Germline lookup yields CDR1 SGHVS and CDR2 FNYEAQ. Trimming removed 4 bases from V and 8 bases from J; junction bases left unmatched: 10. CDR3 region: CASSSFSASGRHEQFF. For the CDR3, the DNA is TGTGCCAGCAGCTCCTTTTCGGCTAGCGGGAGGCATGAGCAGTTCTTC.

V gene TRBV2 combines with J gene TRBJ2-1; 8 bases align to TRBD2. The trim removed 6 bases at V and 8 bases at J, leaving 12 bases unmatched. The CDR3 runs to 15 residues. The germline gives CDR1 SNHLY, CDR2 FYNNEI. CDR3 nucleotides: TGTGCCAGCAGCCACGGGCTAGCGGGCTTCGATGAGCAGTTCTTC. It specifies CASSHGLAGFDEQFF.

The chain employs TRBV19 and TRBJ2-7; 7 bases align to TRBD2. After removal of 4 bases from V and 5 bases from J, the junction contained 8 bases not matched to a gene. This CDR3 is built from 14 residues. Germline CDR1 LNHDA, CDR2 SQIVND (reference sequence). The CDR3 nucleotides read TGTGCCAGTAGTAGTACGGGGGGTTCCCACGAGCAGTACTTC. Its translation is CASSSTGGSHEQYF.

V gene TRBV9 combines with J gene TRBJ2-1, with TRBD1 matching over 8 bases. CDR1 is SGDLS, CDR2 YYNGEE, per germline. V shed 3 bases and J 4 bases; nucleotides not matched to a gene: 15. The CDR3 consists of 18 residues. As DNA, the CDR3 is TGTGCCAGCAGCGCTCAGGGGGCGCAAGATACGGCTTACAATGAGCAGTTCTTC. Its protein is CASSAQGAQDTAYNEQFF.

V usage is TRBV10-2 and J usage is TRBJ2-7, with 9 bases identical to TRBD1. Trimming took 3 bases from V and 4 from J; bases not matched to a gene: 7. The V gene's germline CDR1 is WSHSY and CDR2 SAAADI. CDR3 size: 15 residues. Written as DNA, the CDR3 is TGCGCCAGCAGTGATACCCGGGGACAGGGTTACGAGCAGTACTTC. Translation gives CASSDTRGQGYEQYF.

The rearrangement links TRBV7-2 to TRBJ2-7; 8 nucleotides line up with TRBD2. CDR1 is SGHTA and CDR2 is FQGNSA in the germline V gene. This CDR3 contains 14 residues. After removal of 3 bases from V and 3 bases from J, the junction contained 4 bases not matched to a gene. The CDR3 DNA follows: TGTGCCAGCAGCTTGGAGCGGGGGAACTACGAGCAGTACTTC. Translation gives CASSLERGNYEQYF. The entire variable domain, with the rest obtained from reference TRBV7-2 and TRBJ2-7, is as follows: GAGVSQSPSNKVTEKGKDVELRCDPISGHTALYWYRQSLGQGLEFLIYFQGNSAPDKSGLPSDRFSAERTGGSVSTLTIQRTQQEDSAVYLCASSLERGNYEQYFGPGTRLTVT.

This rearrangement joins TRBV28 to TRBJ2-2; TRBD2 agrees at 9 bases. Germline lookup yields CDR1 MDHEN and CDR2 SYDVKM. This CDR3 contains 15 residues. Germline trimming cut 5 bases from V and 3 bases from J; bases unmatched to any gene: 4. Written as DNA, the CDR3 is TGTGCCAGCAGTGCGCGGGGGGGGTACACCGGGGAGCTGTTTTTT. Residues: CASSARGGYTGELFF.

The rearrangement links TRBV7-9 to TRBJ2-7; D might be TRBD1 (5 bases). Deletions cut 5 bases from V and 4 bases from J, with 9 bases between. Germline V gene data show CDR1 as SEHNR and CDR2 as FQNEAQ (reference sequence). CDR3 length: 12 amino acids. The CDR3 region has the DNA TGTGCCAGCAGCACAACAGGTTACGAGCAGTACTTC. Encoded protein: CASSTTGYEQYF.

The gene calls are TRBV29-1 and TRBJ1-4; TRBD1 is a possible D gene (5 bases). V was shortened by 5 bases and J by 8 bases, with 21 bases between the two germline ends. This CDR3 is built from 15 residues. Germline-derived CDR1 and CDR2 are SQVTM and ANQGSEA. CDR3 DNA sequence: TGCAGCGTTTCGCTTACTGGCAGGGTCTCGGAAAAACTGTTTTTT. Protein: CSVSLTGRVSEKLFF.

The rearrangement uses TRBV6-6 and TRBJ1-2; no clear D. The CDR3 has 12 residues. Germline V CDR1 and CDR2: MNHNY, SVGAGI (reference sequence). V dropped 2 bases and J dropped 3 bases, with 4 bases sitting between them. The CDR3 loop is CASSYGHYGYTF. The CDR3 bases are TGTGCCAGCAGTTACGGGCACTATGGCTACACCTTC.

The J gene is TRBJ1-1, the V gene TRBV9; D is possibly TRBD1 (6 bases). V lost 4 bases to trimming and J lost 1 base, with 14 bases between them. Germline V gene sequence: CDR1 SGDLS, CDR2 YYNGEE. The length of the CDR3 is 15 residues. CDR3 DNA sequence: TGTGCCAGCAGCCCATACAGGGATAAGAACACTGAAGCTTTCTTT. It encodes CASSPYRDKNTEAFF.

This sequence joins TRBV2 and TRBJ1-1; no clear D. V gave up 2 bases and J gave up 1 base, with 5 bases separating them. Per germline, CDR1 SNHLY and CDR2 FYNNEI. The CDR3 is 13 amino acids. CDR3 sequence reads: CASSESRNTEAFF. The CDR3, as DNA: TGTGCCAGCAGTGAATCGAGGAACACTGAAGCTTTCTTT.

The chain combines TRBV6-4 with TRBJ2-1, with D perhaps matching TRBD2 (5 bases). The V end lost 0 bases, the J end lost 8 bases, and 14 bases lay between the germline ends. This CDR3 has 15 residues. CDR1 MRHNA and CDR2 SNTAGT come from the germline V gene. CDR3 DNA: TGTGCCAGCAGTGACTCTGGCATCCCCGGGGATGAGCAGTTCTTC. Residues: CASSDSGIPGDEQFF.

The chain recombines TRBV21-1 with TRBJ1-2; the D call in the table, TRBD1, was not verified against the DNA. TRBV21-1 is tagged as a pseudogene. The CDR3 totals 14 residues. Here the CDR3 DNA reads TGTGCCAGCAGCACCCGGACAGGGCCCTATGGCTACACCTTC. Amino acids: CASSTRTGPYGYTF.

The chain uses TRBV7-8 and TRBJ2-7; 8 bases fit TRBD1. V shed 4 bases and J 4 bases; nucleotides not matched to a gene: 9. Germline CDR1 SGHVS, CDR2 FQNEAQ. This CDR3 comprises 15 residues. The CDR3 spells CASSSEPGQEYEQYF. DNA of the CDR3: TGTGCCAGCAGCTCTGAGCCGGGACAGGAGTACGAGCAGTACTTC.

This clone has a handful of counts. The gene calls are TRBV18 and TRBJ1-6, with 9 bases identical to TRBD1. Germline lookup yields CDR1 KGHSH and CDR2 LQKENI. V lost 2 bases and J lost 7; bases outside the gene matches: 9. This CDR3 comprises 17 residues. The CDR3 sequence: CASSPTGGALSNSPLHF. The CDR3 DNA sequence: TGTGCCAGCTCACCAACAGGGGGCGCATTGAGCAATTCACCCCTCCACTTT.

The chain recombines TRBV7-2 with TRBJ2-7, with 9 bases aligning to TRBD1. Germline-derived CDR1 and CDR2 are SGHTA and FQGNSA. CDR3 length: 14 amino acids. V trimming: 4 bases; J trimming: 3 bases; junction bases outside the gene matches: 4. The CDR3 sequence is CASSWGTGNYEQYF. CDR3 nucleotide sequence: TGTGCCAGCAGCTGGGGGACAGGGAACTACGAGCAGTACTTC.